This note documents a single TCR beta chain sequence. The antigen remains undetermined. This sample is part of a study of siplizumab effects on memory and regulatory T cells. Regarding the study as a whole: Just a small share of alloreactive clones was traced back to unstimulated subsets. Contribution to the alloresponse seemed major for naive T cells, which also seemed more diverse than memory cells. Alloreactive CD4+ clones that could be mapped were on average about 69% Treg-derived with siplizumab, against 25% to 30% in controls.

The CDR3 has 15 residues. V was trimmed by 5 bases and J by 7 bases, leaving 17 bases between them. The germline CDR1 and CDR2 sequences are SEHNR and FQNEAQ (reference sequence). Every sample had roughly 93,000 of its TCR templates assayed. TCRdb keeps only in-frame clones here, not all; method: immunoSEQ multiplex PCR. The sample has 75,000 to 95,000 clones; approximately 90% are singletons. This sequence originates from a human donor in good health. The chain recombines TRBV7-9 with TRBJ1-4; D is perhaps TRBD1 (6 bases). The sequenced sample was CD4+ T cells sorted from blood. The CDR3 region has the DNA TGTGCCAGCAGCGGGGACCAGGGGCGAAGTGAAAAACTGTTTTTT. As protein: CASSGDQGRSEKLFF.